This T cell receptor beta chain was observed in a study of PD-L1 blockade in urothelial cancer. Study context: T cells were recovered from blood samples at a median of 141,255.

TCRdb keeps only in-frame clones here, not all; method: immunoSEQ multiplex PCR. The data show some 97,000 clones, roughly nine tenths seen once. The patients had locally advanced or metastatic urothelial carcinoma. The V segment lost 0 bases and the J segment 11 bases; nucleotides outside the gene matches: 4. The CDR3 runs 13 residues. The germline V gene has CDR1 MNHEY and CDR2 SMNVEV (reference sequence). The receptor was derived from a woman aged 80 or older with urothelial cancer. The chain combines TRBV27 with TRBJ1-1; 9 nucleotides match TRBD1. The sample consisted of PBMCs, taken around atezolizumab (anti-PD-L1) treatment. In nucleotides, the CDR3 is TGTGCCAGCAGTTTATCGAGGGACAGGGAGGCTTTCTTT. Translation gives CASSLSRDREAFF.